What follows are 12 T cell receptor beta chains derived from one specimen sequenced in a study of T cell clonality in common variable immunodeficiency (dated by TCRdb to 2014 to 2015). Library generation was performed with the immunoSEQ multiplex PCR assay. TCRdb took over this immuneACCESS table, retaining in-frame rearrangements with V and J assigned. Such tables are incomplete; in checked studies, under half of the missing clones stem from an unresolved V gene, and the remainder is unexplained. The table gives 40,000 to 55,000 clones for this sample, with none occurring only once. The ten most abundant clones make up more than 9% of the sample. Sequencing was carried out using peripheral blood mononuclear cells. The receptors were gathered from a person aged 18-70 years in good health.

This clone has a count of ten or more. Read data end 3 residues before the CDR3 end; the end is taken from the germline J gene. J is TRBJ2-1 and V is TRBV2; 7 bases fit TRBD2. There are 15 residues in the CDR3. Germline CDR1 is SNHLY and CDR2 is FYNNEI. After removal of 2 bases from V and 3 bases from J, the junction contained 4 bases not matched to a gene. CDR3 DNA, as far as it was read: TGTGCCAGCAGTGAAAATAGCGGGCTCTACAATGAG. This sequence encodes CASSENSGLYNE. From start to end, the CDR3 is CASSENSGLYNEQFF.

This clone was seen repeatedly, ten times or more. The CDR3 goes on 3 residues after the read ends, and that part is filled in from the germline J gene. V is TRBV6-1 and J is TRBJ2-1, with D perhaps TRBD1 (6 bases). The CDR3 is made up of 14 amino acids. Germline lookup yields CDR1 MNHNS and CDR2 SASEGT. V was trimmed by 2 bases and J by 4 bases, leaving 9 bases between them. CDR3 loop: CASSEIGQYNEQFF. CDR3 DNA (partial): TGTGCCAGCAGTGAAATAGGACAGTACAATGAG.

This clone was picked up many times. Coverage ceases 3 residues before the CDR3 finishes, and the germline J gene fills in the end. This chain links TRBV2 with TRBJ2-1; 12 bases match TRBD2. Trimming cost V 1 base and J 9 bases; bases outside gene matches: 1. The germline V gene encodes CDR1 SNHLY and CDR2 FYNNEI. The CDR3 spans 14 residues. CDR3 bases read: TGTGCCAGCAGTGAAGGACTAGCGGGAGCTGAG. Translation: CASSEGLAGAE. The whole CDR3 sequence is CASSEGLAGAEQFF.

This clone was seen at least ten times. The read comes to an end 3 residues before the CDR3 does, leaving the germline J gene to fill in the end. This chain connects TRBV13 to TRBJ2-3, with TRBD2 as a possible D gene (6 bases). CDR3 length equals 15 residues. The V gene's germline CDR1 is PRHDT and CDR2 FYEKMQ (reference sequence). The V gene lost 3 bases and the J gene lost 0 bases, with 10 bases spanning the gap. CDR3 in amino acids: CASSLGGSSTDTQYF. The sequenced part of the CDR3 DNA is TGTGCCAGCAGCTTGGGGGGTTCTAGCACAGATACG.

This clone was seen at least ten times. The observed sequence ends 3 residues before the CDR3 terminus, with the missing tail filled in from the germline J gene. The chain employs TRBV27 and TRBJ1-4; the D gene is possibly TRBD1 (5 bases). The CDR3 runs to 13 residues. The V end lost 5 bases, the J end lost 5 bases, and 9 bases lay between the germline ends. Germline CDR1 MNHEY, CDR2 SMNVEV (reference sequence). The CDR3 region is CASSARQNEKLFF. The part of the CDR3 DNA that was read is TGTGCCAGCAGTGCCCGACAGAATGAAAAA. Drawing the rest from reference TRBV27 and TRBJ1-4, the complete variable domain is EAQVTQNPRYLITVTGKKLTVTCSQNMNHEYMSWYRQDPGLGLRQIYYSMNVEVTDKGDVPEGYKVSRKEKRNFPLILESPSPNQTSLYFCASSARQNEKLFFGSGTQLSVL.

At least ten counts were recorded for this clone. The CDR3 goes on 3 residues after the read ends, and that part is filled in from the germline J gene. The chain recombines TRBV30 with TRBJ1-4; no firm D call. The CDR3 extends over 13 amino acids. Trimming took 4 bases from V and 2 from J, leaving 8 bases between them. Germline lookup yields CDR1 GTSNPN and CDR2 SVGIG (reference sequence). This CDR3 is CAWNPGTNEKLFF. The part of the CDR3 DNA that was read is TGTGCCTGGAATCCGGGGACTAATGAAAAA.

In this sample, this clone turned up many times. The read terminates 3 residues ahead of where the CDR3 ends, so the germline J gene completes it. This chain connects TRBV7-9 to TRBJ1-1, with D maybe TRBD1 (6 bases). The ends were cut back, 3 bases at V and 5 bases at J, with 10 bases in the middle. Germline-derived CDR1 and CDR2 are SEHNR and FQNEAQ (reference sequence). The CDR3 sequence is 13 residues long. CDR3 loop: CASSFTGSTEAFF. The DNA read from the CDR3 is TGTGCCAGCAGCTTTACAGGGTCGACTGAA.

In the case of this clone: The read halts 3 residues ahead of the CDR3 end, with the missing end drawn from the germline J gene. This sequence joins TRBV2 and TRBJ2-3; 15 nucleotides match TRBD2. Germline-derived CDR1 and CDR2 are SNHLY and FYNNEI. There are 16 residues in the CDR3. V was pared by 5 bases and J by 4 bases, with 4 bases of the junction left unmatched. The part of the CDR3 DNA that was read is TGTGCCAGCAGTTGGACTAGCGGGAGGGCCGCAGATACG. Translated, it gives CASSWTSGRAADT. The entire CDR3 protein is CASSWTSGRAADTQYF.

This clone appeared many times. The read terminates 3 residues before the CDR3 end, so the remaining end is supplied by the germline J gene. The chain carries TRBV23-1 and TRBJ2-3; 7 bases line up with TRBD2. TRBV23-1 counts as an open reading frame of uncertain function. The CDR3 contains 18 residues. Losses at the gene ends were 3 bases for V and 1 base for J; bases not matched to a gene: 13. The CDR3 protein is CASSHMSGGGFCTDTQYF. The covered CDR3 bases are TGCGCCAGCAGTCATATGTCGGGGGGAGGTTTCTGCACAGATACG.

This clone was counted many times. The read halts 3 residues ahead of the CDR3 end, with the missing end drawn from the germline J gene. V is TRBV30 and J is TRBJ2-7; D call uncertain. CDR1 is GTSNPN and CDR2 is SVGIG in the germline V gene (reference sequence). This CDR3 has 11 residues. The V gene lost 0 bases and the J gene lost 3 bases, with 3 bases spanning the gap. The CDR3 spells CAWSVLYEQYF. The sequenced CDR3 bases are TGTGCCTGGAGTGTACTCTACGAG. The complete variable domain, with remaining parts taken from reference TRBV30 and TRBJ2-7, reads SQTIHQWPATLVQPVGSPLSLECTVEGTSNPNLYWYRQAAGRGLQLLFYSVGIGQISSEVPQNLSASRPQDRQFILSSKKLLLSDSGFYLCAWSVLYEQYFGPGTRLTVT.

This clone appeared many times. The sequence runs out 3 residues before the end of the CDR3; the remainder is reconstructed from the germline J gene. The rearrangement links TRBV5-1 to TRBJ2-7; 8 positions agree with TRBD1. Trimming removed 5 bases from V and 1 base from J; junction bases left unmatched: 5. The CDR3 is 14 amino acids. CDR1 is SGHRS, CDR2 YFSETQ, per germline. The CDR3 here is CASSIWDRSYEQYF. Incomplete CDR3 DNA: TGCGCCAGCAGTATTTGGGACAGGTCCTACGAG.

Comment on this clone: The read is 3 residues too short to cover the CDR3 end, so that end is filled in from the germline J gene. The chain joins TRBV2 to TRBJ2-7, with TRBD1 as a possible D gene (6 bases). Per the germline V gene, CDR1 is SNHLY and CDR2 is FYNNEI. V was cut by 8 bases and J by 3 bases, with 11 bases left in between. The CDR3 has 12 amino acids. The DNA read from the CDR3 is TGTGCCAGCGGGCAGGGGAGCTACGAG. As protein: CASGQGSYE. The full CDR3 is CASGQGSYEQYF.